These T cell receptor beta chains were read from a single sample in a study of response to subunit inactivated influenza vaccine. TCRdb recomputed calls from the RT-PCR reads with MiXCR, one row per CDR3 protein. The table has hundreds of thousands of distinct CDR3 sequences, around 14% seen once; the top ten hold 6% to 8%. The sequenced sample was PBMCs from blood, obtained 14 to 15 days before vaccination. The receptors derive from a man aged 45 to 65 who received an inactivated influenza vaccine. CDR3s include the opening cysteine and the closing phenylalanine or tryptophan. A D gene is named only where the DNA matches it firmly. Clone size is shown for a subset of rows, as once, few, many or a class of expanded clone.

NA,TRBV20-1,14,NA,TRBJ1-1,CSASLPGVDTEAFF,TGCAGTGCTAGTCTTCCAGGGGTGGACACTGAAGCTTTCTTT
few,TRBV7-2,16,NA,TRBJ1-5,CASSLRSGISNQPQHF,TGTGCCAGCAGCTTAAGGTCAGGGATTAGCAATCAGCCCCAGCATTTT
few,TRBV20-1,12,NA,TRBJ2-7,CSARVERLEQYF,TGCAGTGCTAGAGTCGAGCGGCTCGAGCAGTACTTC
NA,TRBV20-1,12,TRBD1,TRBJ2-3,CSARDREDTQYF,TGCAGTGCCAGAGACAGGGAGGATACGCAGTATTTT
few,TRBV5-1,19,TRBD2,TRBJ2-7,CASSLAGEIAGGPSDEQYF,TGCGCCAGCAGCTTGGCTGGGGAGATAGCGGGGGGGCCTTCGGACGAGCAGTACTTC
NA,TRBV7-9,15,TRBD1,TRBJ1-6,CASSLGQGVSSPLHF,TGTGCCAGCAGCTTGGGACAGGGGGTATCCTCACCCCTCCACTTT
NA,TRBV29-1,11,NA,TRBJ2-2,CSASYTGELFF,TGCAGCGCGAGCTACACCGGGGAGCTGTTTTTT
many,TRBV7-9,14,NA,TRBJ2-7,CASSPRLTGEEQYF,TGTGCCAGCAGCCCCAGACTGACCGGGGAAGAGCAGTACTTC
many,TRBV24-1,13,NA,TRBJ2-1,CATSDFQADEQFF,TGTGCCACCAGTGATTTTCAAGCCGATGAGCAGTTCTTC
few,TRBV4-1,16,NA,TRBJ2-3,CASSQDIGTGTDTQYF,TGCGCCAGCAGCCAAGATATCGGGACCGGGACAGATACGCAGTATTTT
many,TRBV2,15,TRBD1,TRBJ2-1,CASSSPGQGKDEQFF,TGTGCCAGCAGTTCACCGGGACAGGGGAAGGATGAGCAGTTCTTC
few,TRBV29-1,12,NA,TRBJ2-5,CSARGDQETQYF,TGCAGCGCCCGGGGCGATCAAGAGACCCAGTACTTC
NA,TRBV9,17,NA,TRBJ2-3,CASSVSSRAQTTDTQYF,TGTGCCAGCAGCGTATCATCGCGGGCCCAAACCACAGATACGCAGTATTTT
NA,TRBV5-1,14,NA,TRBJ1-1,CASSLDGQNTEAFF,TGCGCCAGCAGCCTCGATGGGCAGAACACTGAAGCTTTCTTT
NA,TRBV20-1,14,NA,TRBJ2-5,CSAPRREFQETQYF,TGCAGTGCTCCAAGGAGGGAGTTCCAAGAGACCCAGTACTTC
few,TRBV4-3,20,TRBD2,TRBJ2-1,CASSQDPGLAGGDSYNEQFF,TGCGCCAGCAGCCAAGACCCCGGACTAGCGGGAGGGGACTCCTACAATGAGCAGTTCTTC
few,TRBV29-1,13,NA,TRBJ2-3,CSVGTLNVDTQYF,TGCAGCGTTGGGACCCTTAACGTAGATACGCAGTATTTT
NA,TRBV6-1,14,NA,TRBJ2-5,CASSEDQHQETQYF,TGTGCCAGCAGTGAAGACCAGCATCAAGAGACCCAGTACTTC
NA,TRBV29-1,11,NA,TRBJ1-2,CSVLQYGGYTF,TGCAGCGTTCTACAGTACGGGGGCTACACCTTC
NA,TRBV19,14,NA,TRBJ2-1,CASSTGGLYNEQFF,TGTGCCAGTAGTACCGGGGGGCTTTACAATGAGCAGTTCTTC
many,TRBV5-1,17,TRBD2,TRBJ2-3,CASSLGVSGARPDTQYF,TGCGCCAGCAGCTTGGGTGTTAGCGGGGCCCGACCAGATACGCAGTATTTT
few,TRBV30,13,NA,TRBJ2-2,CAWSVLQSGELFF,TGTGCCTGGAGTGTACTACAGTCCGGGGAGCTGTTTTTT
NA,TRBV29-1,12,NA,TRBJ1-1,CSVDGGRGLTFF,TGCAGCGTTGATGGAGGGAGAGGATTGACTTTCTTT
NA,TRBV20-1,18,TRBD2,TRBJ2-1,CSAAGTSGRIYNYNEQFF,TGCAGTGCTGCCGGGACTAGCGGGCGTATTTATAATTACAATGAGCAGTTCTTC
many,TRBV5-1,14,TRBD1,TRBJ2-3,CASSSGTGTDTQYF,TGCGCCAGCAGCTCCGGGACAGGCACAGATACGCAGTATTTT
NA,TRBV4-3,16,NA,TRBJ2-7,CASSQDVRGVVNEQYF,TGCGCCAGCAGCCAAGATGTTAGGGGGGTAGTAAACGAGCAGTACTTC
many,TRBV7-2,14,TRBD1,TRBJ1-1,CASSPDRVGTEAFF,TGTGCCAGCAGCCCGGACAGGGTGGGGACTGAAGCTTTCTTT
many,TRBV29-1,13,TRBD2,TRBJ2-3,CSVLAGVQDTQYF,TGCAGCGTCCTAGCGGGAGTCCAAGATACGCAGTATTTT
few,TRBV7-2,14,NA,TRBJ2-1,CASSLAISGNEQFF,TGTGCCAGCAGCTTAGCAATTAGTGGTAATGAGCAGTTCTTC
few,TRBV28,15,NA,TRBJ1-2,CASSLFSEANYGYTF,TGTGCCAGCAGTTTGTTCTCAGAAGCTAACTATGGCTACACCTTC
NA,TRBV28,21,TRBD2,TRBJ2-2,CASSPTRLKATSGTNTGELFF,TGTGCCAGCAGTCCCACGCGGCTAAAAGCGACTAGCGGTACGAACACCGGGGAGCTGTTTTTT
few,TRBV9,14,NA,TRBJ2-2,CASSVFSGNGELFF,TGTGCCAGCAGCGTTTTTTCGGGGAACGGGGAGCTGTTTTTT
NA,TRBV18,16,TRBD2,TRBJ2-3,CASSPPAGVSTDTQYF,TGTGCCAGCTCACCACCAGCGGGAGTTTCCACAGATACGCAGTATTTT
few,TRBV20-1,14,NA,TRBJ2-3,CSASTRSMQDTQYF,TGCAGTGCTAGTACTAGGTCTATGCAAGATACGCAGTATTTT
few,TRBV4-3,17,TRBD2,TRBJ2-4,CASSPGLGRGAKNIQYF,TGCGCCAGCAGCCCAGGACTAGGGCGCGGAGCCAAAAACATTCAGTACTTC
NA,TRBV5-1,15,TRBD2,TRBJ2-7,CASSHWSGSLDEQYF,TGCGCCAGCAGCCACTGGAGCGGGAGTCTCGACGAGCAGTACTTC
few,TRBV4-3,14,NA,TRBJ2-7,CASSHAGTINEQYF,TGCGCCAGCAGCCATGCCGGGACAATCAACGAGCAGTACTTC
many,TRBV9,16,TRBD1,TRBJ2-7,CASSETSGQGSYEQYF,TGTGCCAGCAGCGAGACCTCTGGACAGGGCTCCTACGAGCAGTACTTC
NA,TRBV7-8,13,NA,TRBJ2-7,CASSRGTAHEQYF,TGTGCCAGCAGCAGGGGGACGGCGCACGAGCAGTACTTC
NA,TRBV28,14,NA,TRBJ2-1,CASSTGTPYNEQFF,TGTGCCAGCAGCACCGGTACACCTTACAATGAGCAGTTCTTC
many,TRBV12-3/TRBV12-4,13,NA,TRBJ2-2,CASSLSYTGELFF,TGTGCCAGCAGTTTATCTTACACCGGGGAGCTGTTTTTT
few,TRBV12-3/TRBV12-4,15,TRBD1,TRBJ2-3,CASSTDRGRADTQYF,TGTGCCAGCAGCACGGACAGGGGTAGGGCAGATACGCAGTATTTT
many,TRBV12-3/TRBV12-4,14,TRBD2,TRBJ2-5,CASSPRLAQETQYF,TGTGCCAGCAGTCCCCGACTAGCCCAAGAGACCCAGTACTTC
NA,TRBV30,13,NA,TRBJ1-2,CAWSYRPGYGYTF,TGTGCCTGGAGTTATCGTCCCGGCTATGGCTACACCTTC
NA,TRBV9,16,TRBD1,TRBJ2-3,CASSAKPQGWTDTQYF,TGTGCCAGCAGCGCAAAGCCACAGGGGTGGACAGATACGCAGTATTTT
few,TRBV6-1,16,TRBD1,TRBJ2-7,CASSQATGQGAEEQYF,TGTGCCAGCAGTCAGGCGACAGGACAGGGGGCAGAAGAGCAGTACTTC
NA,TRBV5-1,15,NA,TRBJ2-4,CASSLQWTDKNIQYF,TGCGCCAGCAGCTTGCAGTGGACAGACAAAAACATTCAGTACTTC
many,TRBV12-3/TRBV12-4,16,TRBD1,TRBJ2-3,CASSYSTGWGTDTQYF,TGTGCCAGCAGTTATTCGACAGGGTGGGGCACAGATACGCAGTATTTT
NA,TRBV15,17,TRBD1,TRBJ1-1,CATSRGLPREPGGEAFF,TGTGCCACCAGCAGAGGACTTCCCCGGGAACCAGGGGGTGAAGCTTTCTTT
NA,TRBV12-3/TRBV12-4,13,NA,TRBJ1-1,CASSWSRNTEAFF,TGTGCCAGCAGTTGGTCTAGGAACACTGAAGCTTTCTTT
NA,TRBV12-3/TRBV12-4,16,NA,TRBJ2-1,CASSQEEGTFRGEQFF,TGTGCCAGCAGTCAGGAGGAGGGGACGTTTCGGGGTGAGCAGTTCTTC
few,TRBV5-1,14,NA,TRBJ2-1,CASSFRTSRDEQFF,TGCGCCAGCAGCTTTAGGACCAGCCGCGATGAGCAGTTCTTC
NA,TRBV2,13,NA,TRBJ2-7,CASSEDSAYEQYF,TGTGCCAGCAGTGAAGACAGCGCCTACGAGCAGTACTTC